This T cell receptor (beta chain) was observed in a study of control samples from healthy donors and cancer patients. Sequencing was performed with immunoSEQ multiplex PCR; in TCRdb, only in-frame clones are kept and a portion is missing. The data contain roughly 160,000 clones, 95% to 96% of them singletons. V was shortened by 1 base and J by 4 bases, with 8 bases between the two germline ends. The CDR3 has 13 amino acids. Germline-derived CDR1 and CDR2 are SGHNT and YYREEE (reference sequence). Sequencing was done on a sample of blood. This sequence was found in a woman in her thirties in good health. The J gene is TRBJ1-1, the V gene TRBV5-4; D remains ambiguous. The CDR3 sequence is CASSLRLGTEAFF. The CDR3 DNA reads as TGTGCCAGCAGCTTGAGGTTGGGCACTGAAGCTTTCTTT.